This TCR beta chain was identified during a study of immune cell composition in non-small cell lung cancer. As regards this clone: The antigen remains undetermined.

Study observations and caveats: Tumour-reactive clones were not shown to match dominant in vivo tumour clones.

Normal lung was sampled as far from the tumour as possible, at least 3 cm. CDR1 is MGHDK and CDR2 is SYGVNS in the germline V gene. The CDR3 consists of 15 residues. V lost 3 bases and J 0 bases, leaving 12 bases between the germline ends. Sequenced by immunoSEQ multiplex PCR; TCRdb stores in-frame clones only, minus some. In the table there are nearly 6,000 clones, around 90% of which are singletons. Sequences were obtained from non-adjacent lung tissue. The rearrangement links TRBV25-1 to TRBJ2-7; weak D call: TRBD2 (5 bases). The receptor comes from a human donor with non-small cell lung cancer. Here the CDR3 DNA reads TGTGCCAGCAGTGAGGGCGGGTCGAGCTCCTACGAGCAGTACTTC. Translation gives CASSEGGSSSYEQYF.